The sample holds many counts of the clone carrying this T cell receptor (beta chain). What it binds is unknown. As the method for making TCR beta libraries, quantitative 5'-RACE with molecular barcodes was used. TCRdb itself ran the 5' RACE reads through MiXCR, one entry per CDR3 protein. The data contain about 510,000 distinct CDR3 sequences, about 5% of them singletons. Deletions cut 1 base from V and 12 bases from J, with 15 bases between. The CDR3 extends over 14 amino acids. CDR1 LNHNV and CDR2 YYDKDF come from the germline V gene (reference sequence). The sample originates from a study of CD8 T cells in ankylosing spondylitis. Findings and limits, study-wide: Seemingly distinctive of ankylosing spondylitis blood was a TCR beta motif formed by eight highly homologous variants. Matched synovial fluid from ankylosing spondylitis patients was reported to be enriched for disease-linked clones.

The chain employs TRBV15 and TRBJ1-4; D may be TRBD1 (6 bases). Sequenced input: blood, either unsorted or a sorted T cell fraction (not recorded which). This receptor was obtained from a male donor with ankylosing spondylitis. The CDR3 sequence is CATSRVITRGELFF. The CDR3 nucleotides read TGTGCCACCAGCAGAGTCATAACCAGGGGAGAACTGTTTTTT.